The subject of this entry is one TCR beta chain. The antigen is unknown. Measured with immunoSEQ multiplex PCR; TCRdb has only the in-frame clones, and not every one. The table records approximately 26,000 clones, more than 65% of them present only once. The CDR3 is made up of 11 amino acids. The V end lost 4 bases, the J end lost 6 bases, and 7 bases lay between the germline ends. CDR1 and CDR2 (germline): LNHDA, SQIVND (reference sequence). Specified time point: recipient sample about 28 days before transplant, after cytoreduction. Samples: about 28 days before transplant, then days 30, 100 and 180 after. This sample was included in a study of T cell clonotyping in hematopoietic cell transplantation. Study results and caveats: At the given depth, recipient repertoires were over 95% de novo clonotypes.

The sequence came from a woman aged 55-69 years with acute myeloid leukemia. Some clones in this sample may be carry-over from other donors' samples. V usage is TRBV19 and J usage is TRBJ2-7; maybe TRBD2 (6 bases). The sequencing here drew on peripheral blood mononuclear cells, taken before stem cell transplant. CDR3 loop: CASSTGGEQYF. CDR3 nucleotides: TGTGCCAGTAGTACCGGGGGCGAGCAGTACTTC.